Sequencing of this T cell receptor delta chain was carried out in a study of delta chains in infants with herpesvirus infections. The wider study: A Ugandan infant cohort was followed from birth for primary CMV. Study-wide results and caveats: Among Vdelta1 cells, the public clonotype apparently waned within around two months.

This clone is judged hyperexpanded. Antigen unknown. The sample carries other DNA sequences with the same CDR3. TCR cDNA was made from PBMC RNA with gamma- and delta-chain-specific primers. TCRdb reapplied CATT to the RT-PCR reads. The sample has about 170 delta-chain clones, 45% seen once. There are 15 residues in the CDR3. The V gene lost 1 base and the J gene lost 0 bases, with 11 bases spanning the gap. CDR1 is GEAIGNYY, CDR2 EKD, per germline. This sequence was found in a human donor who was a Ugandan infant, either HIV-exposed or HIV-unexposed (not recorded which). V and J are TRDV2 and TRDJ1; D not certain. The input for sequencing was peripheral blood, taken at time point 3 of longitudinal follow-up. The CDR3 is CACDTGHWYTDKLIF. The CDR3 DNA reads as TGTGCCTGTGACACGGGTCATTGGTACACCGATAAACTCATCTTT.